These 10 T cell receptor beta chains were all obtained from the same sample, sequenced in a study of blood T cell repertoires in COVID-19. Sequenced by immunoSEQ multiplex PCR; TCRdb stores in-frame clones only, minus some. This sample has 250,000 to 300,000 clones, with 84% found just once. What was sequenced was peripheral blood. These receptor sequences come from a man aged 55 to 70 with acute or convalescent COVID-19.

The rearrangement links TRBV4-3 to TRBJ2-1; 12 nucleotides align to TRBD2. The CDR3 loop spans 17 amino acids. V dropped 0 bases and J dropped 10; count of bases not matched to a gene: 10. Germline loops: CDR1 LGHNA, CDR2 YSLEER. The CDR3 spells CASSQETLAGGRGEQFF. Written as DNA, the CDR3 is TGCGCCAGCAGCCAAGAAACCCTAGCGGGAGGGAGAGGAGAGCAGTTCTTC.

This chain uses TRBV5-1 with TRBJ1-2; D perhaps matches TRBD1 (5 bases). The CDR3 covers 14 residues. V was pared by 3 bases and J by 4 bases, with 13 bases between. Germline V CDR1 and CDR2: SGHRS, YFSETQ. The CDR3 region has the DNA TGCGCCAGCAGCTCCCAGACAGATTTCTATGGCTACACCTTC. Translation gives CASSSQTDFYGYTF.

V usage is TRBV24-1 and J usage is TRBJ2-2, with 12 bases identical to TRBD2. Germline loops: CDR1 KGHDR, CDR2 SFDVKD. The CDR3 spans 16 residues. The junction had 8 bases not matched to a gene; V was cut back by 11 bases and J by 2 bases. The CDR3 DNA is TGTGCCAGCCCGACTAGCGGGGGCGATAACACCGGGGAGCTGTTTTTT. It translates to CASPTSGGDNTGELFF.

J is TRBJ1-2 and V is TRBV19, with D maybe TRBD1 (5 bases). The CDR3 consists of 11 residues. Germline V gene sequence: CDR1 LNHDA, CDR2 SQIVND (reference sequence). Trimming removed 6 bases at V and 6 bases at J, with 8 bases between. Written as DNA, the CDR3 is TGTGCCAGTAGGGTAGGGGATGGCTACACCTTC. Protein product: CASRVGDGYTF.

The CDR3 DNA reads as TGTGCCAGCAGCCCTACCTCGGACAGGCGTTATTCCGGGGAGCTGTTTTTT. This translates into CASSPTSDRRYSGELFF. The V gene is TRBV5-4, the J gene TRBJ2-2; 7 bases match TRBD1. CDR1 is SGHNT and CDR2 is YYREEE in the germline V gene (reference sequence). The CDR3 totals 17 residues. Trimming removed 4 bases from V and 6 bases from J; junction bases left unmatched: 15. The complete variable domain, with remaining parts taken from reference TRBV5-4 and TRBJ2-2, reads ETGVTQSPTHLIKTRGQQVTLRCSSQSGHNTVSWYQQALGQGPQFIFQYYREEENGRGNFPPRFSGLQFPNYSSELNVNALELDDSALYLCASSPTSDRRYSGELFFGEGSRLTVL.

This sequence joins TRBV29-1 and TRBJ2-1; 9 nucleotides align to TRBD2. The trim removed 5 bases at V and 4 bases at J, leaving 9 bases unmatched. Germline CDR1 and CDR2: SQVTM and ANQGSEA. This CDR3 has 15 amino acids. CDR3: CSVPYSGRVYNEQFF. The CDR3 DNA follows: TGCAGCGTTCCCTATAGCGGGAGAGTATACAATGAGCAGTTCTTC.

The gene calls are TRBV7-8 and TRBJ2-5; D might be TRBD2 (7 bases). Germline CDR1 is SGHVS and CDR2 is FQNEAQ. Between the trimmed V and J ends, which lost 2 bases and 8 bases, there was a span of 15 bases. The CDR3 extends over 14 amino acids. CDR3 sequence (DNA): TGTGCCAGCAGCTTACGTCGGGGGGCCGGCACCCAGTACTTC. It codes for CASSLRRGAGTQYF.

With respect to this clone: The same CDR3 can be traced to other DNA sequences in this sample. The V gene is TRBV7-9, the J gene TRBJ2-1, with 11 bases aligning to TRBD1. Germline V gene sequence: CDR1 SEHNR, CDR2 FQNEAQ (reference sequence). The CDR3 loop spans 14 amino acids. V trimming: 1 base; J trimming: 7 bases; junction bases outside the gene matches: 0. CDR3 sequence: CASSLGDRGNEQFF. CDR3 coding DNA: TGTGCCAGCAGCTTAGGGGACAGGGGGAATGAGCAGTTCTTC. The full variable domain, its missing parts supplied by reference TRBV7-9 and TRBJ2-1, is DTGVSQNPRHKITKRGQNVTFRCDPISEHNRLYWYRQTLGQGPEFLTYFQNEAQLEKSRLLSDRFSAERPKGSFSTLEIQRTEQGDSAMYLCASSLGDRGNEQFFGPGTRLTVL.

In its sample, this clone was seen once. V gene TRBV12-3 or TRBV12-4 combines with J gene TRBJ2-7; weak D call: TRBD2 (6 bases). This CDR3 is 13 amino acids long. V lost 6 bases and J 2 bases, leaving 11 bases between the germline ends. DNA of the CDR3: TGTGCCAGCAGCACGGGACTTGCCTACGAGCAGTACTTC. It yields the protein CASSTGLAYEQYF.

V gene TRBV6-5 combines with J gene TRBJ2-3, with D unclear. The CDR3 has 13 residues. The germline V and J ends were trimmed by 10 bases and 1 base, with 12 bases remaining between them. Germline V lookup: CDR1 MNHEY, CDR2 SVGAGI. In DNA form, the CDR3 reads TGTGCCACCCGGGTGGCGGGCACAGATACGCAGTATTTT. It is translated as CATRVAGTDTQYF.